The rows below give T cell receptor beta chains drawn from one sample of a study of technical replicates of blood from a few donors. The repertoire was sequenced with immunoSEQ multiplex PCR; TCRdb's copy has only in-frame clones and lacks some. The sample yields more than 75,000 clones, approximately 96% seen once. Sequenced material: T cells isolated from PBMCs. These receptors all stem from a human donor in good health. Both conserved end residues are part of each CDR3. The D gene is left open where the match is weak. Rows may omit the clone size; those that give it use once, few, many or a size class.

D gene: -
J gene: TRBJ1-2
V gene: TRBV19
clone size: -
CDR3 DNA: TGTGCCAGTAGTATCGTTCCGAACTATGGCTACACCTTC
CDR3 protein: CASSIVPNYGYTF

D gene: -
J gene: TRBJ2-7
V gene: TRBV11-3
clone size: once
CDR3 DNA: TGTGCCAGCAGCTTCGTAGCCGGGACAGCGGGCGAGCAGTACTTC
CDR3 protein: CASSFVAGTAGEQYF

D gene: -
J gene: TRBJ1-3
V gene: TRBV6-6
clone size: once
CDR3 DNA: TGTGCCAGCAGAGCCCGAGGTCGAGGTGGAAACACCATATATTTT
CDR3 protein: CASRARGRGGNTIYF

D gene: TRBD2
J gene: TRBJ2-1
V gene: TRBV7-9
clone size: -
CDR3 DNA: TGTGCCAGCAGCTCATACACTAGCGCGGATGAGCAGTTCTTC
CDR3 protein: CASSSYTSADEQFF

D gene: -
J gene: TRBJ2-2
V gene: TRBV25-1
clone size: -
CDR3 DNA: TGTGCCAGCAGTGATTCTCCCGCGCCTTCCGGGGAGCTGTTTTTT
CDR3 protein: CASSDSPAPSGELFF

D gene: TRBD1
J gene: TRBJ1-5
V gene: TRBV5-6
clone size: -
CDR3 DNA: TGTGCCAGCCAGCAGCTGGGACAGGGGCCCCAGCCCCAGCATTTT
CDR3 protein: CASQQLGQGPQPQHF

D gene: -
J gene: TRBJ2-1
V gene: TRBV7-2
clone size: -
CDR3 DNA: TGTGCCAGCAGCTTGACAAGGGGGGGCTACTACAATGAGCAGTTCTTC
CDR3 protein: CASSLTRGGYYNEQFF

D gene: TRBD2
J gene: TRBJ2-1
V gene: TRBV9
clone size: -
CDR3 DNA: TGTGCCAGCACCCAAAGGGCGGGGGACAATGAGCAGTTCTTC
CDR3 protein: CASTQRAGDNEQFF

D gene: TRBD2
J gene: TRBJ2-1
V gene: TRBV7-6
clone size: -
CDR3 DNA: TGTGCCAGCAGCTTGTATCAGCGGGGGCAAGAAGATGAGCAGTTCTTC
CDR3 protein: CASSLYQRGQEDEQFF

D gene: TRBD2
J gene: TRBJ2-7
V gene: TRBV5-1
clone size: -
CDR3 DNA: TGCGCCAGCAGCTACAGCGGGAGCCCAGTCTACGAGCAGTACTTC
CDR3 protein: CASSYSGSPVYEQYF

D gene: TRBD1
J gene: TRBJ2-1
V gene: TRBV28
clone size: -
CDR3 DNA: TGTGCCAGCACCAATCCGACAGGGGGGGTAGCGGCCCTCTTC
CDR3 protein: CASTNPTGGVAALF

D gene: -
J gene: TRBJ2-7
V gene: TRBV7-9
clone size: -
CDR3 DNA: TGTGCCAGCAGCTTAGAAGCGGGCGGGTCGAGCGAGCAGTACTTC
CDR3 protein: CASSLEAGGSSEQYF

D gene: TRBD1
J gene: TRBJ2-7
V gene: TRBV4-1
clone size: once
CDR3 DNA: TGCGCCAGCAGCCTGGGGCATGGACAGGGGTACGAGCAGTACTTC
CDR3 protein: CASSLGHGQGYEQYF

D gene: TRBD2
J gene: TRBJ2-1
V gene: TRBV19
clone size: -
CDR3 DNA: TGTGCCAGTAGCCCTAGCGGACCGTACAATGAGCAGTTCTTC
CDR3 protein: CASSPSGPYNEQFF

D gene: -
J gene: TRBJ2-3
V gene: TRBV27
clone size: -
CDR3 DNA: TGTGCCAGCAGTTTTTCGCGAATTTTTACGCAGTATTTT
CDR3 protein: CASSFSRIFTQYF

D gene: -
J gene: TRBJ1-4
V gene: TRBV7-9
clone size: once
CDR3 DNA: TGTGCCAGCAGCTTAAACCGGGGGAATAATGAAAAACTGTTTTTT
CDR3 protein: CASSLNRGNNEKLFF

D gene: -
J gene: TRBJ1-1
V gene: TRBV6-5
clone size: -
CDR3 DNA: TGTGCCAGCAGTGCAGGGGTTACTGAAGCTTTCTTT
CDR3 protein: CASSAGVTEAFF

D gene: -
J gene: TRBJ1-1
V gene: TRBV5-1
clone size: -
CDR3 DNA: TGCGCCAGCAGCCTGAGCCAGAACACTGAAGCTTTCTTT
CDR3 protein: CASSLSQNTEAFF

D gene: -
J gene: TRBJ1-1
V gene: TRBV27
clone size: -
CDR3 DNA: TGTGCCAGCAGTTTATCCAGGGGCACTGAAGCTTTCTTT
CDR3 protein: CASSLSRGTEAFF

D gene: TRBD1
J gene: TRBJ1-5
V gene: TRBV10-3
clone size: -
CDR3 DNA: TGTGCCATCAGTGATTTCGAGACAGGGGTACAGCATTTT
CDR3 protein: CAISDFETGVQHF

D gene: -
J gene: TRBJ1-2
V gene: TRBV11-2
clone size: -
CDR3 DNA: TGTGCCAGCAGCTTATCGCGGGGCAAAGACTATGGCTACACCTTC
CDR3 protein: CASSLSRGKDYGYTF

D gene: TRBD1
J gene: TRBJ1-4
V gene: TRBV19
clone size: -
CDR3 DNA: TGTGCCACCCAGGACAGGGATAATGAAAAACTGTTTTTT
CDR3 protein: CATQDRDNEKLFF

D gene: TRBD1
J gene: TRBJ2-7
V gene: TRBV5-4
clone size: -
CDR3 DNA: TGTGCCAGCAGCTCCCTGACAGGGAATCCCTACGAGCAGTACTTC
CDR3 protein: CASSSLTGNPYEQYF

D gene: -
J gene: TRBJ1-1
V gene: TRBV7-9
clone size: -
CDR3 DNA: TGTGCCAGCAGCCGGAACACTGAAGCTTTCTTT
CDR3 protein: CASSRNTEAFF

D gene: TRBD1
J gene: TRBJ1-3
V gene: TRBV6-5
clone size: -
CDR3 DNA: TGTGCCAGCAGCCAACAGGGGAGCTCTGGAAACACCATATATTTT
CDR3 protein: CASSQQGSSGNTIYF

D gene: TRBD2
J gene: TRBJ2-1
V gene: TRBV5-1
clone size: -
CDR3 DNA: TGCGCCAGCAGTAGAGCGGGAACAGTGAATGAGCAGTTCTTC
CDR3 protein: CASSRAGTVNEQFF

D gene: TRBD1
J gene: TRBJ1-4
V gene: TRBV27
clone size: once
CDR3 DNA: TGTGCCAGCAGTTCAACGACAGGGTGGTACGAAAAACTGTTTTTT
CDR3 protein: CASSSTTGWYEKLFF

D gene: -
J gene: TRBJ1-5
V gene: TRBV5-1
clone size: -
CDR3 DNA: TGCGCCAGCAGCTTGGACCTGACAAGCCATCAGCCCCAGCATTTT
CDR3 protein: CASSLDLTSHQPQHF

D gene: TRBD1
J gene: TRBJ1-2
V gene: TRBV28
clone size: -
CDR3 DNA: TGTGCCAGCAGTTTGCAGCCGGGACAGGGGGCGGTCGGCTACACCTTC
CDR3 protein: CASSLQPGQGAVGYTF

D gene: -
J gene: TRBJ2-1
V gene: TRBV29-1
clone size: -
CDR3 DNA: TGCAGCGTTGAAGGTCTGGAGGCAATGGGATTCTTC
CDR3 protein: CSVEGLEAMGFF

D gene: -
J gene: TRBJ1-6
V gene: TRBV6-5
clone size: -
CDR3 DNA: TGTGCCAGCCAGGAGGGGAATTCACCCCTCCACTTT
CDR3 protein: CASQEGNSPLHF

D gene: -
J gene: TRBJ2-7
V gene: TRBV27
clone size: -
CDR3 DNA: TGTGCCAGCAGACTTAATTTGCGCTACGAGCAGTACTTC
CDR3 protein: CASRLNLRYEQYF

D gene: TRBD1
J gene: TRBJ2-7
V gene: TRBV28
clone size: few
CDR3 DNA: TGTGCCAGCAGTTTAAGGTTTGAGACAGGGGAAAACGAGCAGTACTTC
CDR3 protein: CASSLRFETGENEQYF

D gene: -
J gene: TRBJ2-1
V gene: TRBV4-2
clone size: -
CDR3 DNA: TGTGCCAGCAGCCAAGGGAGCCCAGCGGGCTACAATGAGCAGTTCTTC
CDR3 protein: CASSQGSPAGYNEQFF

D gene: TRBD1
J gene: TRBJ1-2
V gene: TRBV19
clone size: -
CDR3 DNA: TGTGCCACCAGGGGGCAGGGAGTTTTTGGATATGGCTACACCTTC
CDR3 protein: CATRGQGVFGYGYTF

D gene: -
J gene: TRBJ2-2
V gene: TRBV19
clone size: -
CDR3 DNA: TGTGCCAGTAGTAGGGCCGGCGGGGATTCTGGGGAGCTGTTTTTT
CDR3 protein: CASSRAGGDSGELFF

D gene: TRBD1
J gene: TRBJ1-2
V gene: TRBV7-9
clone size: once
CDR3 DNA: TGTGCCAGCAGCTCACTCCCCGAGCCGACAGGGCTCGGCTACACCTTC
CDR3 protein: CASSSLPEPTGLGYTF

D gene: -
J gene: TRBJ2-7
V gene: TRBV19
clone size: -
CDR3 DNA: TGTGCCAGTAGTATAGCTGTGAGAGCCTACGAGCAGTACTTC
CDR3 protein: CASSIAVRAYEQYF

D gene: -
J gene: TRBJ1-2
V gene: TRBV5-1
clone size: -
CDR3 DNA: TGCGCCAGCAGCTCCTGGACATCTATTCCCACCTATGGCTACACCTTC
CDR3 protein: CASSSWTSIPTYGYTF

D gene: TRBD2
J gene: TRBJ2-7
V gene: TRBV5-1
clone size: -
CDR3 DNA: TGCGCCAGCAGCTTCGGAGCGGGAGTTGCCTACGAGCAGTACTTC
CDR3 protein: CASSFGAGVAYEQYF

D gene: TRBD1
J gene: TRBJ2-6
V gene: TRBV13
clone size: -
CDR3 DNA: TGTGCCACCAACCAGGGGGCTGGGGCCAACGTCCTGACTTTC
CDR3 protein: CATNQGAGANVLTF

D gene: TRBD1
J gene: TRBJ1-2
V gene: TRBV5-8
clone size: -
CDR3 DNA: TGTGCCAGCAGCCCACAGGGGGCGACCTTC
CDR3 protein: CASSPQGATF

D gene: TRBD1
J gene: TRBJ2-3
V gene: TRBV11-3
clone size: once
CDR3 DNA: TGTGCCAGCAGCTTGCTACCGGGACAGGCCACAGATACGCAGTATTTT
CDR3 protein: CASSLLPGQATDTQYF

D gene: TRBD2
J gene: TRBJ2-7
V gene: TRBV19
clone size: -
CDR3 DNA: TGTGCCAGTAGTGCGGGGGGCCGGGACACCTTTACCTACGAGCAGTACTTC
CDR3 protein: CASSAGGRDTFTYEQYF

D gene: TRBD1
J gene: TRBJ1-4
V gene: TRBV5-8
clone size: -
CDR3 DNA: TGTGCCAGCAGCTTGGGTCCCGGGACAGGGCACGAAAAACTGTTTTTT
CDR3 protein: CASSLGPGTGHEKLFF

D gene: -
J gene: TRBJ1-2
V gene: TRBV5-6
clone size: -
CDR3 DNA: TGTGCCAGTAAAGGGGTACAGGGATATGGCTACACCTTC
CDR3 protein: CASKGVQGYGYTF

D gene: -
J gene: TRBJ1-5
V gene: TRBV30
clone size: -
CDR3 DNA: TGTGCCTGCAGTACTCAGGGGAGCAATCAGCCCCAGCATTTT
CDR3 protein: CACSTQGSNQPQHF

D gene: -
J gene: TRBJ1-2
V gene: TRBV5-1
clone size: -
CDR3 DNA: TGCGCCAGCAGCCCCGCATCCAAGGGAGCGGTTGGCTACACCTTC
CDR3 protein: CASSPASKGAVGYTF

D gene: TRBD2
J gene: TRBJ2-6
V gene: TRBV27
clone size: -
CDR3 DNA: TGTGCCAGCAGTGCGCTAGCGGGAGGGCCGGGTGGGGCCAACGTCCTGACTTTC
CDR3 protein: CASSALAGGPGGANVLTF

D gene: -
J gene: TRBJ1-3
V gene: TRBV7-7
clone size: -
CDR3 DNA: TGTGCCAGCAGCTTAGATTATGGAAACACCATATATTTT
CDR3 protein: CASSLDYGNTIYF

D gene: -
J gene: TRBJ1-5
V gene: TRBV10-3
clone size: -
CDR3 DNA: TGTGCCATCAGTGACCGGGGAAGCGATCAGCCCCAGCATTTT
CDR3 protein: CAISDRGSDQPQHF

D gene: TRBD1
J gene: TRBJ1-4
V gene: TRBV18
clone size: -
CDR3 DNA: TGTGCCAGCTCAAAGGGACAGAATGAAAAACTGTTTTTT
CDR3 protein: CASSKGQNEKLFF

D gene: -
J gene: TRBJ1-1
V gene: TRBV25-1
clone size: -
CDR3 DNA: TGTGCCAGCAGTCCGCCTGGTGGGGCTCAAACAGCTTTCTTT
CDR3 protein: CASSPPGGAQTAFF

D gene: TRBD2
J gene: TRBJ2-1
V gene: TRBV4-1
clone size: -
CDR3 DNA: TGCGCCAGCAGCCAAGGGGGACTAGCGGCCTACAATGAGCAGTTCTTC
CDR3 protein: CASSQGGLAAYNEQFF

D gene: -
J gene: TRBJ2-7
V gene: TRBV11-3
clone size: -
CDR3 DNA: TGTGCCAGCAGCTTACAGGGGAGGGAGGACGAGCAGTACTTC
CDR3 protein: CASSLQGREDEQYF

D gene: -
J gene: TRBJ2-7
V gene: TRBV6-1
clone size: -
CDR3 DNA: TGTGCCAGCAGTGACTTCAGGACCTACGAGCAGTACTTC
CDR3 protein: CASSDFRTYEQYF

D gene: -
J gene: TRBJ1-2
V gene: TRBV7-8
clone size: -
CDR3 DNA: TGTGCCAGCAGCTCTACGGTACGGGGAAACTATGGCTACACCTTC
CDR3 protein: CASSSTVRGNYGYTF